A single T cell receptor (beta chain) is shown here with its context. Its specificity is unknown. These data belong to a study of T cells in tuberculosis. Overall study context: IGRA-negative adolescents, IGRA-positive adolescents with latent tuberculosis and adults with active tuberculosis formed this South African cohort. General study points: GMM-specific TCRs were nearer to active tuberculosis alpha repertoires, suggesting expansion.

The germline V gene encodes CDR1 MGHRA and CDR2 YSYEKL. CDR3 size: 17 residues. Unmatched junction bases numbered 13, after V lost 1 base and J lost 4 bases. Assay used: immunoSEQ multiplex PCR; TCRdb lists only in-frame clones, some missing. The sample holds 20,000 to 25,000 clones, approximately 92% seen once. This chain links TRBV4-1 with TRBJ2-7, with 7 bases lining up with TRBD2. Sequenced input: PBMCs. This TCR was recovered from a donor between 10 and 35 years old with latent tuberculosis or without tuberculosis infection. Some clones in this sample may be carry-over from other donors' samples. CDR3 DNA: TGCGCCAGCAGCCAAGGGGGGACCGGGACTATCCAATACGAGCAGTACTTC. Translated: CASSQGGTGTIQYEQYF.